The 21 T cell receptor beta chains below were found in one sample sequenced in a study of CD8 T cells in acute hepatitis C reinfection. Specified time point: naive CD8 control sorted from an acute-time-point sample. Assay used: immunoSEQ multiplex PCR; TCRdb lists only in-frame clones, some missing. The sample gives approximately 39,000 clones, roughly 89% of which show up once; roughly 0.51% is in the top ten. The sequenced material came from naive CD8+ T cells from PBMCs. All receptors derive from a man aged 25-45 years with chronic hepatitis C.

The chain carries TRBV5-1 and TRBJ2-5; 8 bases line up with TRBD2. CDR1 SGHRS and CDR2 YFSETQ come from the germline V gene. The V and J ends lost 3 bases and 5 bases, in that order; junction bases with no gene match: 12. The CDR3 consists of 16 residues. The CDR3 DNA follows: TGCGCCAGCAGCTACCCCAAGCGGGAGAGGGGGGAGACCCAGTACTTC. Translation: CASSYPKRERGETQYF.

The chain couples TRBV25-1 to TRBJ2-5; 9 bases line up with TRBD1. Trimming removed 6 bases from V and 2 bases from J; junction bases left unmatched: 7. This CDR3 spans 15 amino acids. CDR1 and CDR2 (germline): MGHDK, SYGVNS. The CDR3: CASSLTGGGQETQYF. The DNA of the CDR3 is TGTGCCAGCAGCCTGACAGGGGGTGGGCAAGAGACCCAGTACTTC.

The chain couples TRBV6-6 to TRBJ2-1, with 7 bases identical to TRBD1. CDR1 MNHNY and CDR2 SVGAGI come from the germline V gene (reference sequence). V lost 0 bases and J lost 4; bases outside the gene matches: 6. The CDR3 consists of 16 residues. The CDR3 region is CASSYSRQDRYNEQFF. CDR3 nucleotides: TGTGCCAGCAGTTACTCGAGGCAGGACAGGTACAATGAGCAGTTCTTC.

The chain is built from TRBV9 and TRBJ2-5, with D uncertain. V was cut by 4 bases and J by 1 base, with 11 bases left in between. Germline CDR1 SGDLS, CDR2 YYNGEE. The CDR3 length is 14 residues. Here the CDR3 DNA reads TGTGCCAGCAGCTCCCCGGTGGCCCAAGAGACCCAGTACTTC. It specifies CASSSPVAQETQYF.

This chain links TRBV6-6 with TRBJ1-1; D uncertain. Germline assignment: CDR1 MNHNY and CDR2 SVGAGI (reference sequence). V lost 6 bases to trimming and J lost 0 bases, with 11 bases between them. This CDR3 comprises 14 residues. The CDR3 loop reads CASREGTMNTEAFF. The DNA of the CDR3 is TGTGCCAGCAGGGAGGGAACAATGAACACTGAAGCTTTCTTT.

J is TRBJ2-7 and V is TRBV6-1; TRBD2 might be the D (5 bases). In germline, CDR1 is MNHNS, CDR2 SASEGT. This CDR3 has 14 amino acids. Deletions cut 2 bases from V and 1 base from J, with 9 bases between. The CDR3 region has the DNA TGTGCCAGCAGTGAAAGGGAGAGATCCTACGAGCAGTACTTC. Its protein is CASSERERSYEQYF.

The rearrangement joins TRBV5-1 to TRBJ2-3; TRBD1 agrees at 8 bases. V lost 3 bases and J lost 4; bases outside the gene matches: 13. Germline V gene data show CDR1 as SGHRS and CDR2 as YFSETQ. CDR3 length: 17 residues. The DNA for the CDR3 is TGCGCCAGCAGCTGGCCCGGACAGGGCTTCCTGGCAGATACGCAGTATTTT. Translating it yields CASSWPGQGFLADTQYF.

The chain employs TRBV9 and TRBJ1-3; tentative D call: TRBD1 (5 bases). V was trimmed by 3 bases and J by 0 bases, leaving 13 bases between them. The CDR3 length is 16 residues. Germline V gene sequence: CDR1 SGDLS, CDR2 YYNGEE. The CDR3, as DNA: TGTGCCAGCAGCGATACAACGGGGACCTCTGGAAACACCATATATTTT. This gives the protein CASSDTTGTSGNTIYF.

The chain recombines TRBV28 with TRBJ1-1; 10 bases line up with TRBD1. The CDR3 loop spans 17 amino acids. The J segment lost 1 base and the V segment lost 5 bases, leaving 10 bases of the junction unmatched. The V gene's germline CDR1 is MDHEN and CDR2 SYDVKM. CDR3 in amino acids: CASSTDRGQEGNTEAFF. As DNA, the CDR3 is TGTGCCAGCAGTACTGACAGGGGGCAGGAAGGGAACACTGAAGCTTTCTTT.

This chain's CDR3 is CASSPLAGGYTGELFF. The CDR3 DNA sequence: TGTGCCAGCAGCCCCTTAGCGGGGGGGTACACCGGGGAGCTGTTTTTT. The chain links TRBV5-6 to TRBJ2-2, with TRBD2 matching 11 bases. The V gene end was trimmed by 4 bases and the J gene end by 3 bases; junction bases not matched to a gene: 5. CDR3 length: 16 residues. Germline V gene lookup returns CDR1 SGHDT and CDR2 YYEEEE.

V is TRBV30 and J is TRBJ2-3, with D tentatively TRBD2 (5 bases). V was trimmed by 1 base and J by 1 base, leaving 18 bases between them. The CDR3 consists of 17 residues. Germline assignment: CDR1 GTSNPN and CDR2 SVGIG (reference sequence). CDR3: CAWSALGVPFGTDTQYF. CDR3 nucleotide sequence: TGTGCCTGGAGTGCCCTGGGAGTCCCGTTTGGCACAGATACGCAGTATTTT. The whole variable domain, remainder taken from reference TRBV30 and TRBJ2-3, is SQTIHQWPATLVQPVGSPLSLECTVEGTSNPNLYWYRQAAGRGLQLLFYSVGIGQISSEVPQNLSASRPQDRQFILSSKKLLLSDSGFYLCAWSALGVPFGTDTQYFGPGTRLTVL.

The count of this clone is one. The gene calls are TRBV7-8 and TRBJ1-2; a possible D gene is TRBD1 (6 bases). Germline V lookup: CDR1 SGHVS, CDR2 FQNEAQ. V lost 1 base to trimming and J lost 4 bases, with 16 bases between them. This CDR3 has 16 residues. The DNA for the CDR3 is TGTGCCAGCAGCTTAGTACCGGGGGGCGCCATCTATGGCTACACCTTC. Amino acids: CASSLVPGGAIYGYTF.

The chain joins TRBV7-8 to TRBJ2-1; D is unclear. The CDR3 contains 15 residues. Trimming took off 3 bases at V and 8 bases at J, with 17 bases between the two ends. Per the germline V gene, CDR1 is SGHVS and CDR2 is FQNEAQ. CDR3 residues: CASSLMTWEGDEQFF. Here the CDR3 DNA reads TGTGCCAGCAGCTTGATGACATGGGAAGGAGATGAGCAGTTCTTC.

This rearrangement joins TRBV5-6 to TRBJ2-3, with no clear D. This CDR3 is 14 amino acids long. Germline V gene lookup returns CDR1 SGHDT and CDR2 YYEEEE. Trimming pared 0 bases from V and 4 bases from J, leaving 9 bases between. The CDR3, as DNA: TGTGCCAGCAGCTTGGATTTACTCCCAGATACGCAGTATTTT. Protein: CASSLDLLPDTQYF.

The chain joins TRBV27 to TRBJ2-7; TRBD2 matches 8 bases. The CDR3 totals 12 residues. Germline V gene lookup returns CDR1 MNHEY and CDR2 SMNVEV (reference sequence). The trim removed 4 bases at V and 5 bases at J, leaving 1 base unmatched. The CDR3 region is CASSSTSDEQYF. The CDR3 nucleotides read TGTGCCAGCAGTTCGACTAGCGACGAGCAGTACTTC.

This chain uses TRBV6-5 with TRBJ2-7; a weak D match, TRBD1 (5 bases). The V end was cut by 4 bases, the J end by 4 bases, with 17 bases between. The CDR3 is 15 residues long. In germline, CDR1 is MNHEY, CDR2 SVGAGI. CDR3 sequence reads: CASSSLMGHQYEQYF. The CDR3 region has the DNA TGTGCCAGCAGTTCACTAATGGGGCATCAGTACGAGCAGTACTTC.

The chain joins TRBV10-2 to TRBJ2-1; tentatively, D is TRBD2 (5 bases). Trimming cost V 1 base and J 10 bases, with 11 bases left between them. In germline, CDR1 is WSHSY, CDR2 SAAADI. The CDR3 covers 13 residues. The CDR3 spells CASSELNRGEQFF. CDR3 sequence (DNA): TGCGCCAGCAGTGAGTTAAACCGCGGGGAGCAGTTCTTC.

The rearrangement uses TRBV4-2 and TRBJ2-3, with TRBD2 matching over 9 bases. This CDR3 spans 16 amino acids. V trimming: 0 bases; J trimming: 5 bases; junction bases outside the gene matches: 6. CDR1 and CDR2 (germline): LGHNA, YNFKEQ. The CDR3 DNA reads TGTGCCAGCAGCCAAGAGGGAGCGGGGGGAGGAGATACGCAGTATTTT. It translates to CASSQEGAGGGDTQYF.

The table lists this clone with a few counts. The rearrangement uses TRBV10-3 and TRBJ1-2; perhaps TRBD1 as D (5 bases). CDR1 and CDR2 (germline): ENHRY, SYGVKD. This CDR3 has 14 amino acids. Deletions cut 2 bases from V and 5 bases from J, with 12 bases between. The CDR3 protein is CAISEVGTEYGYTF. The CDR3, as DNA: TGTGCCATCAGTGAGGTCGGGACTGAGTATGGCTACACCTTC.

The rearrangement uses TRBV19 and TRBJ1-1; D is unclear. Germline V CDR1 and CDR2: LNHDA, SQIVND (reference sequence). The CDR3 has 14 amino acids. Trimming shortened V by 3 bases and J by 0 bases, and 8 bases separated the two germline ends. The CDR3 sequence: CASSMSLMNTEAFF. Here the CDR3 DNA reads TGTGCCAGTAGTATGAGTCTCATGAACACTGAAGCTTTCTTT.

The V and J genes are TRBV10-2 and TRBJ2-1; a weak D match, TRBD1 (5 bases). Trimming cost V 0 bases and J 3 bases, with 12 bases left between them. The germline V gene encodes CDR1 WSHSY and CDR2 SAAADI. This CDR3 spans 16 amino acids. CDR3 coding DNA: TGCGCCAGCAGTGAGTCGAGAGGCCAGGGCTACAATGAGCAGTTCTTC. This translates into CASSESRGQGYNEQFF.